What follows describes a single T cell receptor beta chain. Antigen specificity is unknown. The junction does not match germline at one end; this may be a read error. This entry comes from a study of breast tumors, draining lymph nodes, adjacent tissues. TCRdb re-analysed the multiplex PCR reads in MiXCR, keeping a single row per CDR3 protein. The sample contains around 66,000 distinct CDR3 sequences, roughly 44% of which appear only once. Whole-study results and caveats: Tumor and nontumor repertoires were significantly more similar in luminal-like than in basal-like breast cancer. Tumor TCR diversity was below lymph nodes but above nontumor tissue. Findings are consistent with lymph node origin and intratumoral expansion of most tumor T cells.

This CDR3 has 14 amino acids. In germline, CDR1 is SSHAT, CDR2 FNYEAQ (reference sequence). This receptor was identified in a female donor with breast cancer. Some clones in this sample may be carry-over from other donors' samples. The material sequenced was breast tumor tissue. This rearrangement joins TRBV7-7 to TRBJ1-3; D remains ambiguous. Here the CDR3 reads CASSLGLSGNTIYF. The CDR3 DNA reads TGTGCTAGCAGCTTAGGACTCTCTGGAAACACCATATATTTT.